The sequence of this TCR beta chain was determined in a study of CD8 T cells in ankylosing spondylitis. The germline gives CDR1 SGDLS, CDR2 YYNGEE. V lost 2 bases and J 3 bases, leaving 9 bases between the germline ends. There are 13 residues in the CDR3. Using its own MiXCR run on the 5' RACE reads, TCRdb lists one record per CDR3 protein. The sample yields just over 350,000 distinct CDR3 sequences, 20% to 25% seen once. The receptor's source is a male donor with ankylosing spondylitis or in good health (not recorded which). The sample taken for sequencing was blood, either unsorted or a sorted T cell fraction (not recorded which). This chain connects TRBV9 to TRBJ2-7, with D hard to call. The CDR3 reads CASSVGAFYEQYF. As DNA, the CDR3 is TGTGCCAGCAGCGTTGGAGCCTTCTACGAGCAGTACTTC. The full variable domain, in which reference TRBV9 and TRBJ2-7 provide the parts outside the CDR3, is DSGVTQTPKHLITATGQRVTLRCSPRSGDLSVYWYQQSLDQGLQFLIQYYNGEERAKGNILERFSAQQFPDLHSELNLSSLELGDSALYFCASSVGAFYEQYFGPGTRLTVT.